The next 22 T cell receptor beta chains were all read from a single sample in a study of CD8 T cells in ankylosing spondylitis. TCRdb processed the 5' RACE reads anew with MiXCR; each CDR3 protein has one entry. The sample lists more than 250,000 distinct CDR3 sequences; more than 9% were seen once. Sequenced sample: blood, either unsorted or a sorted T cell fraction (not recorded which). These receptors came from a female donor with ankylosing spondylitis or in good health (not recorded which).

This clonotype came up many times. This chain joins TRBV20-1 and TRBJ2-7; TRBD2 agrees at 9 bases. CDR1 and CDR2 from the germline V gene are DFQATT and SNEGSKA (reference sequence). The CDR3 is made up of 16 amino acids. After removal of 2 bases from V and 2 bases from J, the junction contained 10 bases not matched to a gene. CDR3 region: CSARSGGGDTTYEQYF. The CDR3 DNA reads as TGCAGTGCTAGATCTGGCGGGGGGGACACCACCTACGAGCAGTACTTC.

This clonotype has just a few counts. V and J are TRBV28 and TRBJ1-2, with D perhaps TRBD1 (6 bases). Deletions cut 3 bases from V and 7 bases from J, with 24 bases between. Germline-derived CDR1 and CDR2 are MDHEN and SYDVKM. There are 17 residues in the CDR3. The CDR3 nucleotides read TGTGCCAGCAGTTTCGGGACGACAGGTGGAGCTTCGGGTGGCTACACCTTC. Protein product: CASSFGTTGGASGGYTF.

With regard to this clonotype: A much larger clone is a single base away; this may be a read error. J is TRBJ2-4 and V is TRBV20-1; D may be TRBD1 (5 bases). From germline, CDR1 is DFQATT and CDR2 SNEGSKA (reference sequence). Trimming removed 3 bases from V and 6 bases from J, with 24 bases in between. This CDR3 comprises 17 residues. This chain's CDR3 is CSASPFWIRQHGNIQYF. DNA for the CDR3: TGCAGTGCTAGTCCCTTTTGGATTCGACAGCACGGAAACATTCAGTACTTC.

This clonotype was picked up many times. The V gene is TRBV27, the J gene TRBJ2-2; the D gene is possibly TRBD2 (5 bases). This CDR3 spans 20 amino acids. Looked up from germline, CDR1 is MNHEY and CDR2 is SMNVEV (reference sequence). Trimming pared 3 bases from V and 5 bases from J, leaving 28 bases between. The CDR3 DNA reads as TGTGCCAGCAGTTTCTTGACCGGAGGCGGAGGTGTTCGTTCTACCGGGGAGCTGTTTTTT. Encoded protein: CASSFLTGGGGVRSTGELFF.

Ten or more counts support this clonotype. The V call is TRBV28, the J call TRBJ1-2; D is undetermined. V lost 1 base and J lost 5, with 8 bases in between. The germline gives CDR1 MDHEN, CDR2 SYDVKM. The CDR3 covers 13 residues. CDR3 region: CASSLYSGYGYTF. CDR3 coding DNA: TGTGCCAGCAGTTTATACAGCGGTTATGGCTACACCTTC.

The chain recombines TRBV28 with TRBJ2-2, with TRBD1 matching over 8 bases. Trimming at V came to 3 bases and at J to 8 bases, leaving 8 bases not matched to a gene. The CDR3 extends over 15 amino acids. Germline V CDR1 and CDR2: MDHEN, SYDVKM. The CDR3 DNA reads TGTGCCAGCAGTTTTTCCCGACAGGGGACAGGGGAGCTGTTTTTT. Residues: CASSFSRQGTGELFF.

This rearrangement joins TRBV20-1 to TRBJ1-2; no firm D call. This CDR3 has 12 amino acids. Trimming stripped 3 bases from V and 2 bases from J, with 7 bases between. Germline loops: CDR1 DFQATT, CDR2 SNEGSKA (reference sequence). The CDR3 region has the DNA TGCAGTGCTAGTATTCTAAACTATGGCTACACCTTC. Its protein is CSASILNYGYTF.

This clonotype was recorded a few times. This chain uses TRBV28 with TRBJ2-7; 9 nucleotides line up with TRBD1. The junction had 6 bases not matched to a gene; V was cut back by 3 bases and J by 6 bases. Germline V gives CDR1 MDHEN, CDR2 SYDVKM. This CDR3 is built from 14 residues. CDR3 sequence (DNA): TGTGCCAGCAGTTTTCCCTCGACAGGGGGCGAGCAGTACTTC. This encodes CASSFPSTGGEQYF.

This clonotype was counted a few times. The DNA is left out, because the CDR3 cannot be placed on it with certainty; the CDR3 is given as TCRdb lists it. This chain links TRBV6-5 with TRBJ1-5; the table's D call TRBD1 went unverified against the DNA. Per the germline V gene, CDR1 is MNHEY and CDR2 is SVGAGI. Inclusive of both ends, the CDR3 amounts to 16 amino acids. The CDR3 protein is CASSTSDRGPDQPQHF.

This clonotype showed up many times. One end of the junction varies from germline; a read error may be responsible. The chain employs TRBV12-3 or TRBV12-4 and TRBJ2-7; no reliable D call. The CDR3 has 15 residues. The CDR3 loop is CASSLSALPTYVQYF. CDR3 DNA: TGTGCCAGCAGTCTATCTGCACTCCCGACTTACGTGCAGTACTTC.

Only a few counts were recorded for this clonotype. The V call is TRBV19, the J call TRBJ1-5; 11 bases fit TRBD1. CDR1 and CDR2 (germline): LNHDA, SQIVND (reference sequence). J gave up 6 bases and V 5 bases, and 9 bases lay outside the gene matches. The CDR3 length is 16 residues. CDR3 DNA: TGTGCCAGTAGTGTTTCCGGGACAGGGGGAATTCAGCCCCAGCATTTT. Translating gives CASSVSGTGGIQPQHF.

Ten or more counts support this clonotype. The CDR3 coding sequence is TGTGCCAGCAGCACAACCTTGGTGGGTGAAGCTTTCTTT. This codes for CASSTTLVGEAFF. This chain joins TRBV7-2 and TRBJ1-1; D is unresolved. CDR1 is SGHTA and CDR2 is FQGNSA in the germline V gene. The length of the CDR3 is 13 residues. The V end was cut by 5 bases, the J end by 7 bases, with 14 bases between. Based on the CDR3 plus reference TRBV7-2 and TRBJ1-1, the full variable domain is GAGVSQSPSNKVTEKGKDVELRCDPISGHTALYWYRQSLGQGLEFLIYFQGNSAPDKSGLPSDRFSAERTGGSVSTLTIQRTQQEDSAVYLCASSTTLVGEAFFGQGTRLTVV.

In regard to this clonotype: Sequence at one end of the junction differs from germline and may be a read error. The J gene is TRBJ1-2, the V gene TRBV7-2; perhaps TRBD1 as D (5 bases). Germline values: CDR1 SGHTA, CDR2 FQGNSA. The CDR3 is made up of 13 amino acids. The CDR3 DNA follows: TGTGCCAGCACGGCTAGCAGGGCTGGTGGCTACCCCTTC. This sequence encodes CASTASRAGGYPF.

This clonotype was recorded many times. The CDR3: CASSLFSVSGANVLTF. In DNA form, the CDR3 reads TGTGCCAGCAGCTTATTCAGCGTCTCTGGGGCCAACGTCCTGACTTTC. The chain links TRBV11-1 to TRBJ2-6, with D hard to call. The CDR3 is 16 amino acids. Per germline, CDR1 SGHAT and CDR2 FQDESV (reference sequence). V shed 2 bases and J shed 0 bases, with 8 bases lying between them.

This clonotype was recorded many times. The chain carries TRBV5-1 and TRBJ2-3; perhaps D is TRBD1 or TRBD2 (6 bases each). The V end lost 4 bases, the J end lost 4 bases, and 16 bases lay between the germline ends. The CDR3 consists of 15 residues. Germline V CDR1 and CDR2: SGHRS, YFSETQ. In nucleotides, the CDR3 is TGCGCCAGCAGCCTGGCGGGACATGTGGCAGATACGCAGTATTTT. Its protein product is CASSLAGHVADTQYF.

This clonotype was picked up many times. This rearrangement joins TRBV20-1 to TRBJ1-5; D possibly corresponds to TRBD1 (6 bases). V was clipped by 1 base and J by 5 bases, with 12 bases between them. The length of the CDR3 is 14 residues. Looked up from germline, CDR1 is DFQATT and CDR2 is SNEGSKA (reference sequence). Here the CDR3 reads CSARGQGPDQPQHF. The CDR3 bases are TGCAGTGCTAGAGGGCAGGGGCCCGATCAGCCCCAGCATTTT.

This clonotype was found many times. This chain connects TRBV20-1 to TRBJ2-7; weak D call: TRBD1 (6 bases). CDR1 and CDR2 (germline): DFQATT, SNEGSKA (reference sequence). The CDR3 runs 14 residues. V lost 1 base to trimming and J lost 0 bases, with 10 bases between them. CDR3 DNA: TGCAGTGCTAGAGGGGACAAAAGCTCCTACGAGCAGTACTTC. It translates to CSARGDKSSYEQYF.

This clonotype has at least ten counts. The chain joins TRBV27 to TRBJ2-5, with 9 bases lining up with TRBD1. Trimming at V came to 5 bases and at J to 6 bases, leaving 10 bases not matched to a gene. The CDR3 has 15 amino acids. CDR1 MNHEY and CDR2 SMNVEV come from the germline V gene (reference sequence). The CDR3: CASSIGGQGAKTQYF. CDR3 nucleotides: TGTGCCAGCAGTATTGGGGGACAGGGTGCGAAGACCCAGTACTTC.

The sample holds many counts of this clonotype. The rearrangement uses TRBV5-1 and TRBJ2-3, with D possibly being TRBD1 or TRBD2 (5 bases each). CDR1 and CDR2 (germline): SGHRS, YFSETQ. The CDR3 extends over 15 amino acids. Between the trimmed V and J ends, which lost 3 bases and 2 bases, there was a span of 13 bases. CDR3 nucleotide sequence: TGCGCCAGCAGCTACCGGGACCCTGCCACAGATACGCAGTATTTT. It codes for CASSYRDPATDTQYF.

This clonotype was seen only a few times. CDR3: CASSPPSGAGYTF. CDR3 in DNA: TGTGCCAGCAGCCCGCCCTCGGGGGCTGGCTACACCTTC. The chain is built from TRBV5-5 and TRBJ1-2, with a weak D call TRBD1 (6 bases). The CDR3 runs 13 residues. Between the trimmed V and J ends, which lost 4 bases and 7 bases, there was a span of 14 bases. Germline-derived CDR1 and CDR2 are SGHKS and YYEKEE (reference sequence).

This clonotype has at least ten counts. The chain couples TRBV13 to TRBJ2-5; the match to TRBD1 covers 8 bases. The CDR3 is made up of 15 amino acids. V lost 3 bases to trimming and J lost 3 bases; unmatched junction nucleotides: 6. Germline V lookup: CDR1 PRHDT, CDR2 FYEKMQ (reference sequence). This CDR3 is CASSFRLTGEETQYF. CDR3 nucleotides: TGTGCCAGCAGCTTTCGATTGACAGGGGAAGAGACCCAGTACTTC.

This rearrangement joins TRBV4-3 to TRBJ1-3; 7 nucleotides agree with TRBD1. This CDR3 has 16 amino acids. Looked up from germline, CDR1 is LGHNA and CDR2 is YSLEER. V trimming: 1 base; J trimming: 2 bases; junction bases outside the gene matches: 5. The chain's CDR3 is CASSQGLGQAGNTIYF. In DNA form, the CDR3 reads TGCGCCAGCAGCCAAGGTTTAGGACAGGCTGGAAACACCATATATTTT.